Shown below are 23 T cell receptor beta chains from a single sample sequenced in a study of T cells after yellow fever vaccination. TCRdb fed the 5' RACE reads into MiXCR, producing one record per CDR3 protein. The data show under 300,000 distinct CDR3 sequences, 13% seen once. The specimen comprised CD4+ T cells sorted from PBMCs, sampled 45 days after the yellow fever booster vaccination. Source of these receptors: a man younger than 45 who received the YFV17D yellow fever vaccine.

This clonotype has ten or more counts. The chain couples TRBV29-1 to TRBJ2-7; 8 positions match TRBD1. Germline V gene sequence: CDR1 SQVTM, CDR2 ANQGSEA. Trimming at V came to 0 bases and at J to 2 bases, leaving 9 bases not matched to a gene. The CDR3 contains 16 residues. This CDR3 is CSVEDRGRGKAYEQYF. In DNA, the CDR3 is TGCAGCGTTGAAGACAGGGGGCGAGGTAAGGCCTACGAGCAGTACTTC.

The CDR3 DNA is TGCAGTGCTAGCGGCGGGCGGGACGAGCAGTACTTC. Its translation is CSASGGRDEQYF. This chain connects TRBV20-1 to TRBJ2-7; possibly TRBD2 for D (5 bases). Germline V gene lookup returns CDR1 DFQATT and CDR2 SNEGSKA (reference sequence). The V and J ends lost 3 bases and 5 bases respectively, with 11 bases between them. The CDR3 is 12 residues long.

This clonotype came up a few times. The genes are TRBV20-1 and TRBJ2-3; 9 nucleotides line up with TRBD2. The germline gives CDR1 DFQATT, CDR2 SNEGSKA (reference sequence). The V segment lost 4 bases and the J segment 4 bases; nucleotides outside the gene matches: 9. The CDR3 consists of 15 residues. This CDR3 is CSATLLAGEPDTQYF. CDR3 coding DNA: TGCAGTGCTACCCTCTTAGCGGGAGAGCCAGATACGCAGTATTTT.

This clonotype was observed a handful of times. The rearrangement links TRBV20-1 to TRBJ2-3, with D unclear. The V gene's germline CDR1 is DFQATT and CDR2 SNEGSKA (reference sequence). Deletions cut 6 bases from V and 1 base from J, with 14 bases between. The CDR3 consists of 14 residues. The CDR3, as DNA: TGCAGTGCCAGACGGCAGGCCGGCACAGATACGCAGTATTTT. This translates into CSARRQAGTDTQYF.

The V gene is TRBV19, the J gene TRBJ2-2; D unclear. CDR3 length: 13 residues. Germline V CDR1 and CDR2: LNHDA, SQIVND (reference sequence). Trimming shortened V by 6 bases and J by 6 bases, and 11 bases separated the two germline ends. CDR3 DNA: TGTGCCAGTAGACGAGACCCGCCCGGGGAGCTGTTTTTT. It yields the protein CASRRDPPGELFF.

The rearrangement uses TRBV12-3 or TRBV12-4 and TRBJ1-5; D possibly corresponds to TRBD1 (5 bases). This CDR3 is built from 13 residues. Trimming removed 3 bases from V and 6 bases from J, with 9 bases in between. This CDR3 is CASSFQGGQPQHF. CDR3 DNA: TGTGCCAGCAGTTTTCAGGGTGGTCAGCCCCAGCATTTT.

This chain uses TRBV20-1 with TRBJ2-3; 15 bases fit TRBD2. The trim removed 6 bases at V and 7 bases at J, leaving 2 bases unmatched. Germline CDR1 DFQATT, CDR2 SNEGSKA (reference sequence). The CDR3 extends over 13 amino acids. In nucleotides, the CDR3 is TGCAGTGCCGGGACTAGCGGGAGGAATACGCAGTATTTT. Protein sequence: CSAGTSGRNTQYF.

The rearrangement joins TRBV30 to TRBJ2-1, with 10 bases fitting TRBD2. The J segment lost 1 base and the V segment lost 2 bases, leaving 14 bases of the junction unmatched. CDR1 is GTSNPN, CDR2 SVGIG, per germline (reference sequence). The CDR3 spans 19 residues. CDR3 DNA sequence: TGTGCCTGGAGTCTTCGGTCTAGCGGGAGAAGTAGGTCCTACAATGAGCAGTTCTTC. Residues: CAWSLRSSGRSRSYNEQFF.

This clonotype was counted only a few times. The chain uses TRBV29-1 and TRBJ2-1, with 11 bases aligning to TRBD2. J gave up 5 bases and V 4 bases, and 7 bases lay outside the gene matches. The CDR3 totals 15 residues. Per the germline V gene, CDR1 is SQVTM and CDR2 is ANQGSEA. Here the CDR3 reads CSVGTSGRLNNEQFF. CDR3 in DNA: TGCAGCGTTGGGACTAGCGGGCGTCTCAACAATGAGCAGTTCTTC.

The V gene is TRBV20-1, the J gene TRBJ2-3; tentatively, D is TRBD2 (6 bases). The CDR3 totals 13 residues. Trimming left V 7 bases short and J 2 bases short, with 13 bases between. Germline lookup yields CDR1 DFQATT and CDR2 SNEGSKA (reference sequence). CDR3 sequence (DNA): TGCAGTGTAGGTTTAGCGGCCACAGATACGCAGTATTTT. This sequence encodes CSVGLAATDTQYF.

This sequence joins TRBV7-8 and TRBJ2-1, with 11 bases aligning to TRBD2. V was pared by 2 bases and J by 0 bases, with 9 bases of the junction left unmatched. Per the germline V gene, CDR1 is SGHVS and CDR2 is FQNEAQ. This CDR3 has 19 amino acids. CDR3: CASSLYPTSGVGSYNEQFF. The DNA for the CDR3 is TGTGCCAGCAGCTTATATCCGACTAGCGGGGTAGGCTCCTACAATGAGCAGTTCTTC.

CDR3 bases: TGCGCCAGCAGCCAAGCCCCAGGTCCCTACAATGAGCAGTTCTTC. This gives the protein CASSQAPGPYNEQFF. V is TRBV4-3 and J is TRBJ2-1; D remains ambiguous. This CDR3 has 15 residues. V shed 1 base and J shed 2 bases, with 9 bases lying between them. Looked up from germline, CDR1 is LGHNA and CDR2 is YSLEER.

This clonotype was seen a few times. Relative to the germline gene, one junction end is altered; a read error may explain this. This chain connects TRBV7-7 to TRBJ2-3; D is ambiguous. In germline, CDR1 is SSHAT, CDR2 FNYEAQ (reference sequence). CDR3 size: 14 residues. CDR3 sequence reads: CASSPGLVPDTQYF. The CDR3 nucleotides read TGTGCTAGCAGCCCTGGTTTGGTCCCTGATACGCAGTATTTT.

The sample holds a few counts of this clonotype. The chain combines TRBV10-2 with TRBJ2-2, with D perhaps matching TRBD1 or TRBD2 (6 bases each). This CDR3 spans 14 amino acids. CDR1 is WSHSY, CDR2 SAAADI, per germline. V lost 2 bases, J lost 6 bases, and 10 bases lay in between. CDR3 DNA sequence: TGCGCCAGCAGTGAGCGGGGGCTGGCCGGGGAGCTGTTTTTT. Its translation is CASSERGLAGELFF.

This clonotype was observed a few times. CDR3 amino acids: CASSRRGPRETQYF. As DNA, the CDR3 is TGTGCCAGCAGCCGACGGGGGCCCCGGGAGACCCAGTACTTC. The J gene is TRBJ2-5, the V gene TRBV27; D is tentatively TRBD1 or TRBD2 (6 bases each). Germline V lookup: CDR1 MNHEY, CDR2 SMNVEV (reference sequence). This CDR3 has 14 residues. With 6 bases removed from V and 5 bases from J, the gap between germline ends came to 16 bases.

The chain has TRBV5-1 and TRBJ1-4; D uncertain. The V gene lost 1 base and the J gene lost 0 bases, with 7 bases spanning the gap. Germline CDR1 SGHRS, CDR2 YFSETQ. This CDR3 is built from 15 residues. Here the CDR3 reads CASSLLAATNEKLFF. CDR3 nucleotide sequence: TGCGCCAGCAGCTTGCTCGCAGCAACTAATGAAAAACTGTTTTTT.

This clonotype turned up a few times. V gene TRBV12-3 or TRBV12-4 combines with J gene TRBJ2-1; D is perhaps TRBD2 (6 bases). Trimming shortened V by 6 bases and J by 7 bases, and 13 bases separated the two germline ends. The CDR3 length is 13 residues. The CDR3 here is CASSILATNEQFF. Here the CDR3 DNA reads TGTGCCAGCAGCATACTAGCTACTAATGAGCAGTTCTTC.

This clonotype was seen a handful of times. This chain links TRBV20-1 with TRBJ2-7; D unclear. Germline V gene data show CDR1 as DFQATT and CDR2 as SNEGSKA (reference sequence). CDR3 length: 11 amino acids. With 3 bases removed from V and 2 bases from J, the gap between germline ends came to 5 bases. In nucleotides, the CDR3 is TGCAGTGCTAGTGCGCCCTACGAGCAGTACTTC. It translates to CSASAPYEQYF.

This clonotype has only a few counts. The V gene is TRBV7-2, the J gene TRBJ2-3, with 7 nucleotides matching TRBD1. Germline V gene data show CDR1 as SGHTA and CDR2 as FQGNSA. The CDR3 contains 15 residues. The V and J ends lost 5 bases and 0 bases, in that order; junction bases with no gene match: 5. CDR3 in DNA: TGTGCCAGCAGCATCCGGACAGGTAGCACAGATACGCAGTATTTT. Translated: CASSIRTGSTDTQYF.

The chain couples TRBV6-2 or TRBV6-3 to TRBJ2-1; D is possibly TRBD2 (10 bases). The V gene's germline CDR1 is MNHEY and CDR2 SVGEGT. This CDR3 is 20 amino acids long. The V end was cut by 6 bases, the J end by 8 bases, with 35 bases between. CDR3 sequence reads: CASRPFGDRESSGSPHEQFF. The CDR3 DNA reads as TGTGCCAGCAGACCCTTTGGGGACAGGGAGTCTAGCGGGAGCCCCCATGAGCAGTTCTTC.

This clonotype was seen many times. The chain joins TRBV18 to TRBJ1-3; D is ambiguous. The length of the CDR3 is 14 residues. Between the trimmed V and J ends, which lost 3 bases and 2 bases, there was a span of 8 bases. The germline V gene has CDR1 KGHSH and CDR2 LQKENI. CDR3 loop: CASSPDGAGNTIYF. CDR3 nucleotides: TGTGCCAGCTCACCGGACGGGGCTGGAAACACCATATATTTT.

This clonotype was recorded a few times. The rearrangement joins TRBV20-1 to TRBJ1-1, with 7 bases that match TRBD1. Germline lookup yields CDR1 DFQATT and CDR2 SNEGSKA (reference sequence). This CDR3 is built from 17 residues. The V gene end was trimmed by 6 bases and the J gene end by 0 bases; junction bases not matched to a gene: 16. For the CDR3, the DNA is TGCAGTGCAAACGGACAGGAGACAATTATCATGAACACTGAAGCTTTCTTT. This sequence encodes CSANGQETIIMNTEAFF.

In its sample, this clonotype was seen a few times. The chain employs TRBV5-1 and TRBJ2-7, with TRBD1 as a possible D gene (6 bases). The germline V and J ends were trimmed by 4 bases and 3 bases, with 14 bases remaining between them. The germline gives CDR1 SGHRS, CDR2 YFSETQ. CDR3 length equals 14 residues. CDR3 DNA sequence: TGCGCCAGCAGCACCACAGGGATGGTCTACGAGCAGTACTTC. Translated, it gives CASSTTGMVYEQYF.